Listed here are 8 T cell receptor beta chains from one sample, sequenced in a study of vaccination effects on CD4 cells after COVID-19. TCRdb's copy holds only in-frame clones and misses some; the assay was immunoSEQ multiplex PCR. The data contain over 65,000 clones, roughly three quarters of them singletons. Antigens of these TCRs are unknown. Upon completion of about ten days in culture, CD4+ T cells were isolated. The sample here was CD4+ T cells from PBMCs cultured without peptide, taken before COVID-19 vaccination. The receptors here all came from a human donor who received a COVID-19 vaccine.

The V and J genes are TRBV6-2 or TRBV6-3 and TRBJ2-7; 8 bases agree with TRBD2. The CDR3 sequence is 14 residues long. Germline V gene lookup returns CDR1 MNHEY and CDR2 SVGEGT. The junction had 5 bases not matched to a gene; V was cut back by 2 bases and J by 5 bases. The CDR3 DNA sequence: TGTGCCAGCAGTTACGGCGCGGGGGGTCACGAGCAGTACGTC. Protein sequence: CASSYGAGGHEQYV.

This clone was found a few times. This rearrangement joins TRBV24-1 to TRBJ1-3; 10 positions match TRBD1. The CDR3 sequence is 17 residues long. The germline gives CDR1 KGHDR, CDR2 SFDVKD. The V gene end was trimmed by 4 bases and the J gene end by 3 bases; junction bases not matched to a gene: 8. CDR3 bases: TGTGCCACCAGTGACCGTCCCGGGACAGGGGTTGGAAACACCATATATTTT. It specifies CATSDRPGTGVGNTIYF.

The V gene is TRBV29-1, the J gene TRBJ2-2, with 9 bases aligning to TRBD1. CDR1 is SQVTM, CDR2 ANQGSEA, per germline. Losses at the gene ends were 4 bases for V and 10 bases for J; bases not matched to a gene: 7. The CDR3 consists of 13 residues. The CDR3 protein is CSVGTGGSMELFF. DNA for the CDR3: TGCAGCGTTGGTACAGGGGGCTCAATGGAGCTGTTTTTT.

The V and J genes are TRBV2 and TRBJ2-1, with 7 bases that match TRBD2. The CDR3 is 15 residues long. Germline V CDR1 and CDR2: SNHLY, FYNNEI. V shed 7 bases and J 2 bases; nucleotides not matched to a gene: 8. The CDR3 is CASKLRGTTYNEQFF. CDR3 sequence (DNA): TGTGCCAGCAAATTGCGGGGGACCACCTACAATGAGCAGTTCTTC. Using reference TRBV2 and TRBJ2-1 for the parts outside the CDR3, the full variable domain is EPEVTQTPSHQVTQMGQEVILRCVPISNHLYFYWYRQILGQKVEFLVSFYNNEISEKSEIFDDQFSVERPDGSNFTLKIRSTKLEDSAMYFCASKLRGTTYNEQFFGPGTRLTVL.

The chain links TRBV6-2 or TRBV6-3 to TRBJ1-1; D might be TRBD1 (6 bases). This CDR3 comprises 15 residues. The V gene lost 2 bases and the J gene lost 1 base, with 11 bases spanning the gap. Germline-derived CDR1 and CDR2 are MNHEY and SVGEGT. The CDR3 DNA sequence: TGTGCCAGCAGTTACGGGGGCGCAGGGAACACTGAAGCTTTCTTT. As protein: CASSYGGAGNTEAFF.

The V call is TRBV5-1, the J call TRBJ2-4, with D unresolved. V gave up 0 bases and J gave up 6 bases, with 16 bases separating them. The V gene's germline CDR1 is SGHRS and CDR2 YFSETQ. The CDR3 covers 16 residues. The CDR3 DNA sequence: TGCGCCAGCAGCTTGGCACCCCTTCGTTGGGGAAACATTCAGTACTTC. Protein sequence: CASSLAPLRWGNIQYF.

This chain connects TRBV2 to TRBJ2-3; TRBD2 might be the D (5 bases). V was shortened by 6 bases and J by 3 bases, with 13 bases between the two germline ends. This CDR3 spans 14 amino acids. Germline V lookup: CDR1 SNHLY, CDR2 FYNNEI. The CDR3 DNA follows: TGTGCCAGCAGGGAGAGGGCTGGGACAGATACGCAGTATTTT. Translating it yields CASRERAGTDTQYF. Full variable domain (remainder filled in from reference TRBV2 and TRBJ2-3): EPEVTQTPSHQVTQMGQEVILRCVPISNHLYFYWYRQILGQKVEFLVSFYNNEISEKSEIFDDQFSVERPDGSNFTLKIRSTKLEDSAMYFCASRERAGTDTQYFGPGTRLTVL.

In its sample, this clone was seen a few times. The rearrangement joins TRBV6-5 to TRBJ1-2; 9 bases are shared with TRBD1. From germline, CDR1 is MNHEY and CDR2 SVGAGI. The CDR3 loop spans 14 amino acids. The V gene end was trimmed by 6 bases and the J gene end by 8 bases; junction bases not matched to a gene: 10. For the CDR3, the DNA is TGTGCCAGCAGCCACGGACAGGGGATTTACGGCTACACCTTC. Translating it yields CASSHGQGIYGYTF.